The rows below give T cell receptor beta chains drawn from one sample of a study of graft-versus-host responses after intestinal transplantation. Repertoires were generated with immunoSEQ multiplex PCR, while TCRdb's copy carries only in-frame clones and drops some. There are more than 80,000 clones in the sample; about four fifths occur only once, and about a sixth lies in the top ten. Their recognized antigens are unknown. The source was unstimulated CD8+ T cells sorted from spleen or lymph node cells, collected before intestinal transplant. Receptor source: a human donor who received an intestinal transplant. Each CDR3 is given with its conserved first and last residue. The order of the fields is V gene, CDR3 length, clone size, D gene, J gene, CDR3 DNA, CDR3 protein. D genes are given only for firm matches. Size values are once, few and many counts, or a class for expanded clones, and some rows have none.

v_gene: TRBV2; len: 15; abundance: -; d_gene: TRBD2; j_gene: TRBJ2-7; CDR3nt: TGTGCCAGCAGTGAAGGCGGGAGGGCAAGGTACGAGCAGTACTTC; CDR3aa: CASSEGGRARYEQYF
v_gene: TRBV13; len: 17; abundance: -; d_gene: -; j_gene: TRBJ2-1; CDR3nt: TGTGCCAGCAGCGTAGGTGAGCGGGTTGTGTCCTACAATGAGCAGTTCTTC; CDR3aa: CASSVGERVVSYNEQFF
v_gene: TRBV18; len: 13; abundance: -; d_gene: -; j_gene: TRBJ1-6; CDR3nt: TGTGCCAGCTCACCATCCGGGAATTCACCCCTCCACTTT; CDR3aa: CASSPSGNSPLHF
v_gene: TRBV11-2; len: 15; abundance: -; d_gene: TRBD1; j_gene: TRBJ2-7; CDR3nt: TGTGCCAGCAGCAAGGGACAGGGAACTACCTACGAGCAGTACTTC; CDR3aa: CASSKGQGTTYEQYF
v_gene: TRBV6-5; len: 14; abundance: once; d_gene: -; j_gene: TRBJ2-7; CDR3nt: TGTGCCAGCAGTGAAACCCGGGGCTCGGTCGAGCAGTACTTC; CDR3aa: CASSETRGSVEQYF
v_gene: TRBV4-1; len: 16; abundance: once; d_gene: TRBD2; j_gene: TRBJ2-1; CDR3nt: TGCGCCAGCAGCCCCCAGCCGGGACTAGCAAAGAATGAGCAGTTCTTC; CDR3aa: CASSPQPGLAKNEQFF
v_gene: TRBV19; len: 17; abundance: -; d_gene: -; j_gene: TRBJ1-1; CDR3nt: TGTGCCAGTACCCCGCTTATGGGGGGGGGCCTGAACACTGAAGCTTTCTTT; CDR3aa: CASTPLMGGGLNTEAFF
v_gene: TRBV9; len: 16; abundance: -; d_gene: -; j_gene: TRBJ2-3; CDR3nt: TGTGCCAGCAGCGGCCGACTAGATCCCCCCACAGATACGCAGTATTTT; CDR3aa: CASSGRLDPPTDTQYF
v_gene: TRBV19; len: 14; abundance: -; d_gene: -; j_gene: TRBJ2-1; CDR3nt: TGTGCCAGTAGTATAGGTGACGACTACAATGAGCAGTTCTTC; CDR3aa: CASSIGDDYNEQFF
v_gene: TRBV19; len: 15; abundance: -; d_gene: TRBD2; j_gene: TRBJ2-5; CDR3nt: TGTGCCAGTGTCGTCGCGGGAGGGCCCCAAGAGACCCAGTACTTC; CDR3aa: CASVVAGGPQETQYF
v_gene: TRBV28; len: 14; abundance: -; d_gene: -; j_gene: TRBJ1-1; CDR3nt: TGTGCCAGCAGCCGGACTTACATGAACACTGAAGCTTTCTTT; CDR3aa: CASSRTYMNTEAFF
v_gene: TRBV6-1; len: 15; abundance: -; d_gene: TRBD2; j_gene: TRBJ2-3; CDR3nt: TGTGCCAGCAGTGATCTAGCGGGGCAATCGGATACGCAGTATTTT; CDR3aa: CASSDLAGQSDTQYF
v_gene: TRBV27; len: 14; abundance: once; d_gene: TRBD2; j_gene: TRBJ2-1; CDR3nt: TGTGCCAGCAGTTTAGCGGGAGGGTACAATGAGCAGTTCTTC; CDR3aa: CASSLAGGYNEQFF
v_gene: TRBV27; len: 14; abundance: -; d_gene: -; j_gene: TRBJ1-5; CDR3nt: TGTGCCAGCAGTTCAACAGGGTACAATCAGCCCCAGCATTTT; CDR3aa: CASSSTGYNQPQHF
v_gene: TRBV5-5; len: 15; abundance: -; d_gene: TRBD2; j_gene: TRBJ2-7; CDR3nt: TGTGCCAGCAGCCTACCACTAGCGGGGGTCGACGAGCAGTACTTC; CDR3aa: CASSLPLAGVDEQYF
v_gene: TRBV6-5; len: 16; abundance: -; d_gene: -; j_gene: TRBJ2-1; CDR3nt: TGTGCCAGCAGTTACTACCCCAGACAGCCTAACAATGAGCAGTTCTTC; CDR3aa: CASSYYPRQPNNEQFF
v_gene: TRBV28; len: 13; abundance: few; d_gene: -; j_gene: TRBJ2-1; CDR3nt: TGTGCCAGCAGTCCCGGGAGAGGCAATGAGCAGTTCTTC; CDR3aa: CASSPGRGNEQFF
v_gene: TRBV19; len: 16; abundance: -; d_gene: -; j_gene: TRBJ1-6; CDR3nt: TGTGCCAGTAGTATCCAGGACAGCCCAGATAATTCACCCCTCCACTTT; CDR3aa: CASSIQDSPDNSPLHF
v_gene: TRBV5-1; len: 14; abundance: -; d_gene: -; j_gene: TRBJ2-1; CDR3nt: TGCGCCAGCAGCTATGGACTGCCCTACAATGAGCAGTTCTTC; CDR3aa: CASSYGLPYNEQFF
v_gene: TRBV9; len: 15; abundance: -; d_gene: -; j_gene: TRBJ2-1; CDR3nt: TGTGCCAGCAGTTTAGGAGTATTCTCCTACAATGAGCAGTTCTTC; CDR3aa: CASSLGVFSYNEQFF
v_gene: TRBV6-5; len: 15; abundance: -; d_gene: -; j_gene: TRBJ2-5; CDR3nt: TGTGCCAGCAGTGTCGGGACCCCGAGAGGGGAGACCCAGTACTTC; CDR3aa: CASSVGTPRGETQYF
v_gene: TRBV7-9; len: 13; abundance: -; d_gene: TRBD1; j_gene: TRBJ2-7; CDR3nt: TGTGCCAGCCAGCAGGGGGCCTCCTACGAGCAGTACTTC; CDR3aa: CASQQGASYEQYF
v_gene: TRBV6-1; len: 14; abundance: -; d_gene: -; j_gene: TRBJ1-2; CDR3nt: TGTGCCAGCAGTGACCAGGGGTCTAACTATGGCTACACCTTC; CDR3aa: CASSDQGSNYGYTF
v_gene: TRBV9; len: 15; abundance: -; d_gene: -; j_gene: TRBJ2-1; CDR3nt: TGTGCCAGCAGCGTAGTAAGCGTAAATCCCAATGAGCAGTTCTTC; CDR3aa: CASSVVSVNPNEQFF
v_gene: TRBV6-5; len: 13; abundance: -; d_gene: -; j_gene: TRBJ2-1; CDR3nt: TGTGCCAGCAGTCGAACAGGGTACAATGAGCAGTTCTTC; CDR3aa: CASSRTGYNEQFF
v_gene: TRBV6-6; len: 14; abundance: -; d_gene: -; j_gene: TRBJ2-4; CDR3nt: TGTGCCAGCAACTTTCAGGGGGCCAAAAACATTCAGTACTTC; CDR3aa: CASNFQGAKNIQYF
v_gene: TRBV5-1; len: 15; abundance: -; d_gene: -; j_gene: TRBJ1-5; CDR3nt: TGCGCCAGCAGTCTCAGGAAGAATAGCAATCAGCCCCAGCATTTT; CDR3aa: CASSLRKNSNQPQHF
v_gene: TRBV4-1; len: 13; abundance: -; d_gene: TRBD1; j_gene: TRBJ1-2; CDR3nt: TGCGCCAGCAGCCAACAGGGGGCGCGGGGCTACACCTTC; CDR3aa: CASSQQGARGYTF
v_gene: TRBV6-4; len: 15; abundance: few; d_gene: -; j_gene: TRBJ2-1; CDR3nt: TGTGCCAGCAGTGAGAGGGGGAACCTCTACAATGAGCAGTTCTTC; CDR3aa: CASSERGNLYNEQFF
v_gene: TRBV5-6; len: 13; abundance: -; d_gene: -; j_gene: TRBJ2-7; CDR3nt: TGTGCCAGCAGCTATCGACCGCTCTACGAGCAGTACTTC; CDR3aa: CASSYRPLYEQYF
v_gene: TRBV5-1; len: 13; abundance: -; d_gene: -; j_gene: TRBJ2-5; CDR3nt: TGCGCCAGCAGCTTGGGCCCTCAAGAGACCCAGTACTTC; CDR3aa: CASSLGPQETQYF
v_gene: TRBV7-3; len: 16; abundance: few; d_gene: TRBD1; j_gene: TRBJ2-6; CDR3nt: TGTGCCAGCAGCTTAGGGACAGGGTACGGGGCCAACGTCCTGACTTTC; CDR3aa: CASSLGTGYGANVLTF
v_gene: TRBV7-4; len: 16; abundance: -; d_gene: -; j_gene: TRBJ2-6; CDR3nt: TGTGCCAGCAGCTCCGCCAGGGTGCGGGGGGCCAACGTCCTGACTTTC; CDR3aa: CASSSARVRGANVLTF
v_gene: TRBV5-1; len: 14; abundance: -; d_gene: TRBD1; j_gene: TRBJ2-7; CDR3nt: TGCGCCAGCAGCTTAGGAACAGGGGCCTACGAGCAGTACTTC; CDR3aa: CASSLGTGAYEQYF
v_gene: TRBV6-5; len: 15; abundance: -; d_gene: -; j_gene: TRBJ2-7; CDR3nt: TGTGCCAGCAGCATAGGGACCAGGTGGCCCTACGAGCAGTACTTC; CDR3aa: CASSIGTRWPYEQYF
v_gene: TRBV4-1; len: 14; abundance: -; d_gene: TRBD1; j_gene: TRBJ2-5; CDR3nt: TGCGCCAGCAGCCTACGGACAGGGGAAGAGACCCAGTACTTC; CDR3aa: CASSLRTGEETQYF
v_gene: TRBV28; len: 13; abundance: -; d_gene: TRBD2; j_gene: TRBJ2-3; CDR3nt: TGTGCCAGCAGTCTGGCTAGCGGTGATACGCAGTATTTT; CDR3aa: CASSLASGDTQYF
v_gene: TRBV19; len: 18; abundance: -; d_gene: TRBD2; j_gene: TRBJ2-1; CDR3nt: TGTGCCAGTAGTCTCACCCGGACACTAGCGGGAGGCCGAAATGAGCAGTTCTTC; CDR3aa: CASSLTRTLAGGRNEQFF
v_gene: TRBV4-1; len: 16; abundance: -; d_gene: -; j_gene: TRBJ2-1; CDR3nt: TGCGCCAGCAGCGAAGTGACCGGGACTCCTAACAATGAGCAGTTCTTC; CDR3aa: CASSEVTGTPNNEQFF
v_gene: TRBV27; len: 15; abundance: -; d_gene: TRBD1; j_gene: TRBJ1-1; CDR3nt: TGTGCCAGCAGTCTGGGGGGACAGGGGGGCACTGAAGCTTTCTTT; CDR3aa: CASSLGGQGGTEAFF
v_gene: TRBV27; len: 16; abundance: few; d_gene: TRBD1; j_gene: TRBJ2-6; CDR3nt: TGTGCCAGCAGTTTACATACAGGGGCAGGGGCCAACGTCCTGACTTTC; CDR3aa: CASSLHTGAGANVLTF
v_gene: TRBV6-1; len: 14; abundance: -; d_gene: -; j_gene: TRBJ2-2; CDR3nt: TGTGCCAGCAAACAGGGTGTCTACACCGGGGAGCTGTTTTTT; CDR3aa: CASKQGVYTGELFF
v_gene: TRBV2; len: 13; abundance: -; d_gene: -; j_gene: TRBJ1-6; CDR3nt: TGTGCCAGCTCTACAGGGTATAATTCACCCCTCCACTTT; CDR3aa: CASSTGYNSPLHF
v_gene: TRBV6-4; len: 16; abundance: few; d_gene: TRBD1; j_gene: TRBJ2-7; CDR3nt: TGTGCCAGCGGAGGGGGGCCGGGACAGGGCCTCTACGAGCAGTACTTC; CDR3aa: CASGGGPGQGLYEQYF
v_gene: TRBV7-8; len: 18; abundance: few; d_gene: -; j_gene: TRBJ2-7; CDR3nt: TGTGCCAGCAGCTTATCCCCCGGCCAGTGGGGGTCCTCCTACGAGCAGTACTTC; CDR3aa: CASSLSPGQWGSSYEQYF
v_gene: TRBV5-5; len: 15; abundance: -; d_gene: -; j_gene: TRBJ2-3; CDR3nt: TGTGCCAGCAGCTTGGAGTGGTCTAGCACAGATACGCAGTATTTT; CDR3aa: CASSLEWSSTDTQYF
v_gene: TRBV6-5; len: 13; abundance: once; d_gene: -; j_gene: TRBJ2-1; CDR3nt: TGTGCCAGCAGCTCCGGGAGCGGGAATGAGCAGTTCTTC; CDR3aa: CASSSGSGNEQFF
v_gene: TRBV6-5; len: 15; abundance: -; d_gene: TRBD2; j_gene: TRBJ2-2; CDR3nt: TGTGCCAGCAGTTACTCCACAAGCGGGAGTCAGCGGCTGTTTTTT; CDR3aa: CASSYSTSGSQRLFF
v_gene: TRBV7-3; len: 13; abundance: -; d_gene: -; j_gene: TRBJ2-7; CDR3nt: TGTGCCAGCAGCCCACACTCCGGGGGCGAGCAGTACTTC; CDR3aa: CASSPHSGGEQYF
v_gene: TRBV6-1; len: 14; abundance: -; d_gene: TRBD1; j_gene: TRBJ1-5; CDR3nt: TGTGCCAGCAGCCACGGACAGGGAGGACAGCCCCAGCATTTT; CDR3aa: CASSHGQGGQPQHF
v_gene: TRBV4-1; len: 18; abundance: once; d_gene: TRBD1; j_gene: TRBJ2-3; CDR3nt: TGCGCCAGCAGCCAACCGGGACAGCTAAATCCTAGCACAGATACGCAGTATTTT; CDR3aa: CASSQPGQLNPSTDTQYF
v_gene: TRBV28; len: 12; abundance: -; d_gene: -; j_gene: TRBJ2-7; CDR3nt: TGTGCCAGCAGTGGGACAACCTACGAGCAGTACTTC; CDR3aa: CASSGTTYEQYF
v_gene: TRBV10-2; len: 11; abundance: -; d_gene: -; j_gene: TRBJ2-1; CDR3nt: TGCGCCAGCAGGGTCGGGATTGAGCAGTTCTTC; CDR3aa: CASRVGIEQFF